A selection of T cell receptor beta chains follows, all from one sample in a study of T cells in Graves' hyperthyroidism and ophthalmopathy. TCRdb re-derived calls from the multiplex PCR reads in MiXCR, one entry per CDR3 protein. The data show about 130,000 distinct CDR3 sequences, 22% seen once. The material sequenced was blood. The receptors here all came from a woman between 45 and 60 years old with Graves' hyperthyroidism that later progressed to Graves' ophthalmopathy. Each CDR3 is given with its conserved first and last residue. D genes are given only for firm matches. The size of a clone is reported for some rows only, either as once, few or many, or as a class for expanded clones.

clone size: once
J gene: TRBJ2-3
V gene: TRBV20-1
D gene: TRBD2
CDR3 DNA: TGCAGTGCCAAGTGGGGAGGGCTAGAAGCAGATACGCAGTATTTT
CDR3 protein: CSAKWGGLEADTQYF

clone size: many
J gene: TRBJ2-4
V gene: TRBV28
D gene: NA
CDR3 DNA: TGTGCCAGCACTCAATCTGGCTACCCAGCCAAAAACATTCAGTACTTC
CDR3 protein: CASTQSGYPAKNIQYF

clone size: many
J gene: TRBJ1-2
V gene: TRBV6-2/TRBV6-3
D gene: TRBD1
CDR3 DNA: TGTGCCAGCAGTTACCCTAGGGGGCATGGTGGCTACACCTTC
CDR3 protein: CASSYPRGHGGYTF

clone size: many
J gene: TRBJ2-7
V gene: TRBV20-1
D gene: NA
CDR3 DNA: TGCAGTGCTAGAGGGTTTCAGGGGCTCAGGTACGAGCAGTACTTC
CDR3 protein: CSARGFQGLRYEQYF

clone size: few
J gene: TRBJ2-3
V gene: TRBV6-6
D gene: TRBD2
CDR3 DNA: TGTGCCAGCAGTTACTATCCTAGCGGGAGGCGGACAGATACGCAGTATTTT
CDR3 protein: CASSYYPSGRRTDTQYF

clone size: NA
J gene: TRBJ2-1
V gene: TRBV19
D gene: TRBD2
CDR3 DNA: TGTGCCAGTAGTTCCCGGACTAGCGTCTCCTACAATGAGCAGTTCTTC
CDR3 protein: CASSSRTSVSYNEQFF

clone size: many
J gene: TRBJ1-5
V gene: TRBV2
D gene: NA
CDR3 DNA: TGTGCCAGCAGCCAAGGGACTGCGGGCAATCAGCCCCAGCATTTT
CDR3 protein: CASSQGTAGNQPQHF

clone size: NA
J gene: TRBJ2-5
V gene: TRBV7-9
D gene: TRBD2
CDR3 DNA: TGTGCCAGCAGCGAAGGACTAGCGGGAAGTCACTTC
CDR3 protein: CASSEGLAGSHF

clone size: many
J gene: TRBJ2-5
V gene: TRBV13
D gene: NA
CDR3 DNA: TGTGCCAGCAGCTTATACGGTGAGGGGGAGACCCAGTACTTC
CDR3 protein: CASSLYGEGETQYF

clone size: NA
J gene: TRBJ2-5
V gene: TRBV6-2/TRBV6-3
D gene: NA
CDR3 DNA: TGTGCCAGCAGCCAGGGGCCTAAAGAGACCCAGTACTTC
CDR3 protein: CASSQGPKETQYF

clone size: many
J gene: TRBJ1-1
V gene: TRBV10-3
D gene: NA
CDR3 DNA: TGTGCCATCAGTCCCGGGAGTGGGACTGAAGCTTTCTTT
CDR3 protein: CAISPGSGTEAFF

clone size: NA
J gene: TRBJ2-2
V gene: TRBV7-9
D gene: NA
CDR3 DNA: TGTGCCAGCAGTTCAGGCGCCGTGAACACCGGGGAGCTGTTTTTT
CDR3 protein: CASSSGAVNTGELFF

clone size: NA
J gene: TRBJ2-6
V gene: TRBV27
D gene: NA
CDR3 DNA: TGTGCCAGCACCCCCGCAGGGGCTGGGGCCAACGTCCTGACTTTC
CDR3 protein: CASTPAGAGANVLTF

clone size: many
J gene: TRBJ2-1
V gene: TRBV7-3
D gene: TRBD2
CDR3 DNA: TGTGCCAGCAGCTTAGGGGGGACTAGCGGTGGACACAATGAGCAGTTCTTC
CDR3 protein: CASSLGGTSGGHNEQFF

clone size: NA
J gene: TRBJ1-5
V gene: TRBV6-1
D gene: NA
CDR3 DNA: TGTGCCAGCAGTCGGGACATATCTAGCAATCAGCCCCAGCATTTT
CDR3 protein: CASSRDISSNQPQHF

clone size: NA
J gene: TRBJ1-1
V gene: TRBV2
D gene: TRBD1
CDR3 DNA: TGTGCCAGCAGCGCGGACAGGGCTGAAGCTTTCTTT
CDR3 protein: CASSADRAEAFF

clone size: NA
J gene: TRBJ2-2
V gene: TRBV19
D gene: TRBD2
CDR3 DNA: TGTGCCAGTAGTACTAGCGGGAACACCGGGGAGCTGTTTTTT
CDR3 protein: CASSTSGNTGELFF

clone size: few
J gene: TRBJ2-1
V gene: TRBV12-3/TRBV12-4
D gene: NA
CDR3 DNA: TGTGCCAGCTATACTAGGGGAGACTACAATGAGCAGTTCTTC
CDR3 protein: CASYTRGDYNEQFF

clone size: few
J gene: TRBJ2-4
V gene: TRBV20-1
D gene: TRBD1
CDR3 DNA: TGCAGTGCCCGGGACAGGGGGCTTTGGAGAAACATTCAGTACTTC
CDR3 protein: CSARDRGLWRNIQYF

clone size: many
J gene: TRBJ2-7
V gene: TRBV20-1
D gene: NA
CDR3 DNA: TGCAGTGCTAGAGATGGGACCTACGAGCAGTACTTC
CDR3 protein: CSARDGTYEQYF

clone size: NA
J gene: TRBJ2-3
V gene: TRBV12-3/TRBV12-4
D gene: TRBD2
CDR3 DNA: TGTGCCAGCAGAATTAGCGGGACTAGCACAGATACGCAGTATTTT
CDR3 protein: CASRISGTSTDTQYF

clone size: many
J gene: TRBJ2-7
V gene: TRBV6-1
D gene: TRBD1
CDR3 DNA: TGTGCCAGCAGTTCCGGGACAGGGTGGCACGAGCAGTACTTC
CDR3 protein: CASSSGTGWHEQYF